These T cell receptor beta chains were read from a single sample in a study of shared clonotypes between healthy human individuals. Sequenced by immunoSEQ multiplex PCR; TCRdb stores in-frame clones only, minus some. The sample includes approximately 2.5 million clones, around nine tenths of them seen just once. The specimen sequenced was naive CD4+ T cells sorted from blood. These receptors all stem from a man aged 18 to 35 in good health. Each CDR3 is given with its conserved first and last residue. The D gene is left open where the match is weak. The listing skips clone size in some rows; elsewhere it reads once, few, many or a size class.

cdr3_nt: TGTGCCAGCAGCCTGGGACTAGCGGGAGGGCCGGAGACCCAGTACTTC; cdr3_aa: CASSLGLAGGPETQYF; v_call: TRBV7-9; clone_size: NA; d_call: TRBD2; j_call: TRBJ2-5
cdr3_nt: TGTGCCAGCAGCTTGAGCGGTGGGGCAGGGACCGAGCAGTACTTC; cdr3_aa: CASSLSGGAGTEQYF; v_call: TRBV11-2; clone_size: NA; d_call: NA; j_call: TRBJ2-7
cdr3_nt: TGTGCCAGCAGGGACGCCGGGTTCACAGATACGCAGTATTTT; cdr3_aa: CASRDAGFTDTQYF; v_call: TRBV6-6; clone_size: NA; d_call: NA; j_call: TRBJ2-3
cdr3_nt: TGTGCCAGTCAGGAGGCGTCCGGAATTAGCACAGATACGCAGTATTTT; cdr3_aa: CASQEASGISTDTQYF; v_call: TRBV5-4; clone_size: many; d_call: NA; j_call: TRBJ2-3
cdr3_nt: TGCGCCAGCAGCTTGCCGGGGGTTACCGGGGAGCTGTTTTTT; cdr3_aa: CASSLPGVTGELFF; v_call: TRBV5-1; clone_size: once; d_call: NA; j_call: TRBJ2-2
cdr3_nt: TGTGCCTGGAGTGTTGCAGATTACTATGGCTACACCTTC; cdr3_aa: CAWSVADYYGYTF; v_call: TRBV30; clone_size: NA; d_call: NA; j_call: TRBJ1-2
cdr3_nt: TGCGCCAGCAGCTTATCCAGCCAAGAGACCCAGTACTTC; cdr3_aa: CASSLSSQETQYF; v_call: TRBV5-1; clone_size: NA; d_call: NA; j_call: TRBJ2-5
cdr3_nt: TGTGCCAGTAGTAGCGGGGAACAGTTGTCCTACAATGAGCAGTTCTTC; cdr3_aa: CASSSGEQLSYNEQFF; v_call: TRBV19; clone_size: NA; d_call: NA; j_call: TRBJ2-1
cdr3_nt: TGTGCCAGCAGTTACTTCGGACAGGTTGCTAACTATGGCTACACCTTC; cdr3_aa: CASSYFGQVANYGYTF; v_call: TRBV6-5; clone_size: NA; d_call: TRBD1; j_call: TRBJ1-2
cdr3_nt: TGTGCCAGCAGTTACTCTCGGGACAGGGGTTCACCCCTCCACTTT; cdr3_aa: CASSYSRDRGSPLHF; v_call: TRBV6-6; clone_size: NA; d_call: TRBD1; j_call: TRBJ1-6
cdr3_nt: TGTGCCAGCAGTTTAATCCTAGCATCCTACGAGCAGTACTTC; cdr3_aa: CASSLILASYEQYF; v_call: TRBV28; clone_size: NA; d_call: NA; j_call: TRBJ2-7
cdr3_nt: TGTGCCAGCAGCCCGACTAGCGGGGACCAAGAGACCCAGTACTTC; cdr3_aa: CASSPTSGDQETQYF; v_call: TRBV9; clone_size: once; d_call: TRBD2; j_call: TRBJ2-5
cdr3_nt: TGTGCCATCAGTGAGTTAGGGACAGGTCTTAATTCACCCCTCCACTTT; cdr3_aa: CAISELGTGLNSPLHF; v_call: TRBV10-3; clone_size: NA; d_call: TRBD1; j_call: TRBJ1-6
cdr3_nt: TGTGCTAGCAGCCTGGGACTAGCGGGGCCGGCAGATACGCAGTATTTT; cdr3_aa: CASSLGLAGPADTQYF; v_call: TRBV7-9; clone_size: NA; d_call: TRBD2; j_call: TRBJ2-3
cdr3_nt: TGTGCCAGCAGCTTAAACCGGGAGGACTCCTATCAGGGTCAGTTCTTC; cdr3_aa: CASSLNREDSYQGQFF; v_call: TRBV7-2; clone_size: NA; d_call: TRBD2; j_call: TRBJ2-1
cdr3_nt: TGTGCCAGCAGGTTCGAGGGAAAACTGTTTTTT; cdr3_aa: CASRFEGKLFF; v_call: TRBV28; clone_size: NA; d_call: NA; j_call: TRBJ1-4
cdr3_nt: TGTGCCAGCAGAGCGCGGGGACATTCCTACGAGCAGTACTTC; cdr3_aa: CASRARGHSYEQYF; v_call: TRBV2; clone_size: once; d_call: NA; j_call: TRBJ2-7
cdr3_nt: TGTGCCAGCAGTGCCCGGGGATTTAATCAGCCCCAGCATTTT; cdr3_aa: CASSARGFNQPQHF; v_call: TRBV5-5; clone_size: NA; d_call: NA; j_call: TRBJ1-5
cdr3_nt: TGCGCCAGCAGCGTAGGGACGACCTTCTATGGCTACACCTTC; cdr3_aa: CASSVGTTFYGYTF; v_call: TRBV5-1; clone_size: NA; d_call: NA; j_call: TRBJ1-2
cdr3_nt: TGTGCCAGCAGTTATGTGGGGGAGACTGAAGCTTTCTTT; cdr3_aa: CASSYVGETEAFF; v_call: TRBV6-5; clone_size: NA; d_call: NA; j_call: TRBJ1-1
cdr3_nt: TGTGCCAGCAGTAGGGGAGGTGATTACGAGCAGTACTTC; cdr3_aa: CASSRGGDYEQYF; v_call: TRBV6-5; clone_size: NA; d_call: NA; j_call: TRBJ2-7
cdr3_nt: TGTGCCAGCTCACAGGGACAGGGACTCTACGAGCAGTACTTC; cdr3_aa: CASSQGQGLYEQYF; v_call: TRBV18; clone_size: NA; d_call: TRBD1; j_call: TRBJ2-7
cdr3_nt: TGTGCCAGCAGCTTTACACAGGGCTACTCTGGAAACACCATATATTTT; cdr3_aa: CASSFTQGYSGNTIYF; v_call: TRBV5-4; clone_size: NA; d_call: NA; j_call: TRBJ1-3
cdr3_nt: TGTGCCAGTAGACCACTAGCGGGAGTAGCGAATGAGCAGTTCTTC; cdr3_aa: CASRPLAGVANEQFF; v_call: TRBV19; clone_size: NA; d_call: TRBD2; j_call: TRBJ2-1
cdr3_nt: TGTGCCAGCAGTTTAGAGGCGGGTTCCTACGAGCAGTACTTC; cdr3_aa: CASSLEAGSYEQYF; v_call: TRBV28; clone_size: once; d_call: NA; j_call: TRBJ2-7
cdr3_nt: TGTGCCAGCAGTTCCTCGGGACTCCCCAATCAGCCCCAGCATTTT; cdr3_aa: CASSSSGLPNQPQHF; v_call: TRBV27; clone_size: NA; d_call: NA; j_call: TRBJ1-5
cdr3_nt: TGTGCCAGCAGTTTATATATAGGGGGCGGCAATCAGCCCCAGCATTTT; cdr3_aa: CASSLYIGGGNQPQHF; v_call: TRBV28; clone_size: NA; d_call: TRBD1; j_call: TRBJ1-5
cdr3_nt: TGTGCCACCAGCAGAGATAACAGAGACACAGATACGCAGTATTTT; cdr3_aa: CATSRDNRDTDTQYF; v_call: TRBV15; clone_size: NA; d_call: NA; j_call: TRBJ2-3
cdr3_nt: TGTGCCAGCAGCTTAGTTCCCCTCTCACCCTACAATGAGCAGTTCTTC; cdr3_aa: CASSLVPLSPYNEQFF; v_call: TRBV7-2; clone_size: NA; d_call: NA; j_call: TRBJ2-1
cdr3_nt: TGTGCCAGCTTCCGGACAAACAATCAGCCCCAGCATTTT; cdr3_aa: CASFRTNNQPQHF; v_call: TRBV2; clone_size: NA; d_call: NA; j_call: TRBJ1-5
cdr3_nt: TGCAGCGCAAGGACAGGATCGCAGAACACTGAAGCTTTCTTT; cdr3_aa: CSARTGSQNTEAFF; v_call: TRBV29-1; clone_size: few; d_call: TRBD1; j_call: TRBJ1-1